This T cell receptor beta chain was recovered during a study of OX40 agonist ivuxolimab in advanced cancers. The overall study: Hepatocellular carcinoma, melanoma, renal cell or head and neck cancer was diagnosed in the dose-escalation patients. Partial responses were seen in three patients, one with hepatocellular carcinoma and two with cutaneous melanoma. General study findings and limits: Certain nonresponders additionally had low normalized T-cell clonal expansion.

Profiling relied on immunoSEQ multiplex PCR, and the TCRdb table lists in-frame clones only, not all of them. This table holds 60,000 to 75,000 clones, more than 70% found once. Remarks on this clone: What it recognizes is unknown.

The V end lost 2 bases, the J end lost 3 bases, and 11 bases lay between the germline ends. CDR3 size: 15 residues. Germline values: CDR1 KGHSH, CDR2 LQKENI. The sequencing used CD4+ or CD8+ T cells sorted from blood, collected in a trial of the OX40 agonist ivuxolimab. The V gene is TRBV18, the J gene TRBJ1-5; D is uncertain. The receptor was derived from an adult with an advanced solid tumor such as melanoma, head and neck, liver or kidney cancer. The CDR3 DNA reads as TGTGCCAGCTCACCAGTCGGACGCCCCAATCAGCCCCAGCATTTT. The encoded protein is CASSPVGRPNQPQHF.